The next 24 T cell receptor beta chains were all read from a single sample in a study of shared clonotypes between healthy human individuals. Naivety among CD8 cells was defined by CD45RO negativity and positive CCR7 selection, thereby excluding terminally differentiated effector memory CD45RA+ cells. Method: immunoSEQ multiplex PCR; TCRdb's copy keeps in-frame clones and lacks some. Among about 820,000 clones listed, about 92% were seen once. Specimen: naive CD8+ T cells sorted from blood. These receptors were collected from a young man in good health.

V is TRBV7-9 and J is TRBJ2-3, with no clear D. Trimming left V 8 bases short and J 2 bases short, with 11 bases between. The CDR3 loop spans 13 amino acids. Germline values: CDR1 SEHNR, CDR2 FQNEAQ (reference sequence). CDR3 loop: CASLETNTDTQYF. In DNA, the CDR3 is TGTGCCAGCTTGGAAACCAACACAGATACGCAGTATTTT.

As concerns this clone: In the same sample, other DNA sequences code for this CDR3. The rearrangement links TRBV28 to TRBJ2-7; no clear D gene. Trimming pared 3 bases from V and 2 bases from J, leaving 8 bases between. Per the germline V gene, CDR1 is MDHEN and CDR2 is SYDVKM. The CDR3 is 13 residues long. CDR3 coding DNA: TGTGCCAGCAGTTTGGGCACAACCTACGAGCAGTACTTC. It translates to CASSLGTTYEQYF. The complete variable domain, with remaining parts taken from reference TRBV28 and TRBJ2-7, reads DVKVTQSSRYLVKRTGEKVFLECVQDMDHENMFWYRQDPGLGLRLIYFSYDVKMKEKGDIPEGYSVSREKKERFSLILESASTNQTSMYLCASSLGTTYEQYFGPGTRLTVT.

This clone was recorded only once. This sequence joins TRBV29-1 and TRBJ2-5; D may be TRBD2 (6 bases). Germline assignment: CDR1 SQVTM and CDR2 ANQGSEA. The CDR3 runs 16 residues. V lost 3 bases and J lost 5, with 22 bases in between. CDR3 coding DNA: TGCAGCGTTGAGAGTGCTAGCGAGATTGGGTGGGAGACCCAGTACTTC. Translating gives CSVESASEIGWETQYF.

This clone was detected a few times. The J gene is TRBJ1-2, the V gene TRBV7-9, with 7 bases aligning to TRBD1. V trimming: 4 bases; J trimming: 5 bases; junction bases outside the gene matches: 13. This CDR3 has 16 amino acids. Germline V gene lookup returns CDR1 SEHNR and CDR2 FQNEAQ (reference sequence). The CDR3, as DNA: TGTGCCAGCAGCTCCGAACAGGGGTTAGGAGCTTATGGCTACACCTTC. It specifies CASSSEQGLGAYGYTF.

The J gene is TRBJ2-7, the V gene TRBV10-1; no definite D call. This CDR3 is built from 14 residues. V was trimmed by 3 bases and J by 4 bases, leaving 13 bases between them. Per the germline V gene, CDR1 is WNHNN and CDR2 is SYGVQD (reference sequence). The DNA for the CDR3 is TGCGCCAGCAGTGACCCCATGGACGGTTACGAGCAGTACTTC. Its protein product is CASSDPMDGYEQYF.

The chain employs TRBV27 and TRBJ2-2; D is unresolved. V gave up 2 bases and J gave up 0 bases, with 13 bases separating them. The length of the CDR3 is 17 residues. CDR1 is MNHEY and CDR2 is SMNVEV in the germline V gene (reference sequence). CDR3 DNA sequence: TGTGCCAGCAGTTTAATTACCTGGGCCACGAACACCGGGGAGCTGTTTTTT. Amino acid sequence: CASSLITWATNTGELFF.

CDR3 amino acids: CASSSTGTTGEQYF. As DNA, the CDR3 is TGTGCCAGCTCAAGCACAGGGACCACCGGCGAGCAGTACTTC. The chain recombines TRBV18 with TRBJ2-7, with D possibly TRBD1 on 6 matching bases. The CDR3 runs 14 residues. From germline, CDR1 is KGHSH and CDR2 LQKENI. V was shortened by 5 bases and J by 6 bases, with 17 bases between the two germline ends.

This clone was recorded once. The V call is TRBV5-1, the J call TRBJ2-3; D is uncertain. This CDR3 has 13 residues. V was trimmed by 0 bases and J by 10 bases, leaving 12 bases between them. Germline V gene data show CDR1 as SGHRS and CDR2 as YFSETQ. The CDR3 sequence: CASSLGLREAQYF. In nucleotides, the CDR3 is TGCGCCAGCAGCTTGGGGCTGAGAGAAGCGCAGTATTTT. The full variable domain, in which reference TRBV5-1 and TRBJ2-3 provide the parts outside the CDR3, is KAGVTQTPRYLIKTRGQQVTLSCSPISGHRSVSWYQQTPGQGLQFLFEYFSETQRNKGNFPGRFSGRQFSNSRSEMNVSTLELGDSALYLCASSLGLREAQYFGPGTRLTVL.

The CDR3 bases are TGCGCCAGCAGAGAAGAGACAGGCCTTCAAAACATTCAGTACTTC. This codes for CASREETGLQNIQYF. The V and J genes are TRBV4-1 and TRBJ2-4, with D perhaps TRBD1 (6 bases). Germline loops: CDR1 MGHRA, CDR2 YSYEKL. Trimming left V 6 bases short and J 5 bases short, with 17 bases between. This CDR3 contains 15 residues.

The chain couples TRBV6-6 to TRBJ2-1, with TRBD2 matching over 7 bases. Trimming at V came to 5 bases and at J to 8 bases, leaving 9 bases not matched to a gene. The CDR3 length is 14 residues. Germline V gene data show CDR1 as MNHNY and CDR2 as SVGAGI (reference sequence). DNA of the CDR3: TGTGCCAGCAGTCCCCGGGGCGGGAGCTATGAGCAGTTCTTC. Translated: CASSPRGGSYEQFF.

This clone appeared a single time. The CDR3 loop reads CASSLHDSSNYEQYF. Written as DNA, the CDR3 is TGTGCCAGCAGTTTACACGACAGTTCCAACTACGAGCAGTACTTC. The chain carries TRBV28 and TRBJ2-7, with D possibly TRBD1 on 5 matching bases. The length of the CDR3 is 15 residues. Trimming took off 2 bases at V and 3 bases at J, with 14 bases between the two ends. Germline values: CDR1 MDHEN, CDR2 SYDVKM. Based on the CDR3 plus reference TRBV28 and TRBJ2-7, the full variable domain is DVKVTQSSRYLVKRTGEKVFLECVQDMDHENMFWYRQDPGLGLRLIYFSYDVKMKEKGDIPEGYSVSREKKERFSLILESASTNQTSMYLCASSLHDSSNYEQYFGPGTRLTVT.

The chain employs TRBV7-9 and TRBJ2-7; D may be TRBD1 (6 bases). CDR1 is SEHNR, CDR2 FQNEAQ, per germline (reference sequence). CDR3 length equals 15 residues. V was pared by 5 bases and J by 0 bases, with 14 bases between. The CDR3 here is CASSPRVGASYEQYF. The DNA of the CDR3 is TGTGCCAGCAGCCCACGAGTGGGGGCCTCCTACGAGCAGTACTTC. Filled out from reference TRBV7-9 and TRBJ2-7, the complete variable domain reads DTGVSQNPRHKITKRGQNVTFRCDPISEHNRLYWYRQTLGQGPEFLTYFQNEAQLEKSRLLSDRFSAERPKGSFSTLEIQRTEQGDSAMYLCASSPRVGASYEQYFGPGTRLTVT.

The V gene is TRBV7-6, the J gene TRBJ1-3; D may be TRBD1 (6 bases). Germline assignment: CDR1 SGHVS and CDR2 FNYEAQ. V dropped 0 bases and J dropped 0 bases, with 12 bases sitting between them. CDR3 length: 17 amino acids. The CDR3 is CASSLAPGATSGNTIYF. Written as DNA, the CDR3 is TGTGCCAGCAGCTTAGCGCCAGGGGCGACCTCTGGAAACACCATATATTTT.

The V and J genes are TRBV7-9 and TRBJ1-5, with D tentatively TRBD1 (6 bases). With 8 bases removed from V and 7 bases from J, the gap between germline ends came to 15 bases. The CDR3 has 13 residues. CDR1 is SEHNR, CDR2 FQNEAQ, per germline (reference sequence). The CDR3 protein is CASLLPGEQPQHF. The DNA of the CDR3 is TGTGCCAGCTTACTCCCAGGGGAACAGCCCCAGCATTTT.

The chain links TRBV19 to TRBJ2-1; 7 bases line up with TRBD2. From germline, CDR1 is LNHDA and CDR2 SQIVND (reference sequence). Unmatched junction bases numbered 12, after V lost 3 bases and J lost 4 bases. The CDR3 has 17 amino acids. DNA for the CDR3: TGTGCCAGTAGTATCGGGAGCGGGCTAGCGGTATACAATGAGCAGTTCTTC. Translating it yields CASSIGSGLAVYNEQFF.

As regards this clone: The junction shows a germline mismatch at one end, possibly a read error. The chain has TRBV28 and TRBJ2-1; D possibly corresponds to TRBD1 (5 bases). Germline V lookup: CDR1 MDHEN, CDR2 SYDVKM. The CDR3 loop spans 16 amino acids. The CDR3 bases are TGTGCCAGCAGTTTGTTGGCCCCAGGGTCCTTCAATGAGCAGTTCTTC. Amino acids: CASSLLAPGSFNEQFF. Full variable domain (remainder filled in from reference TRBV28 and TRBJ2-1): DVKVTQSSRYLVKRTGEKVFLECVQDMDHENMFWYRQDPGLGLRLIYFSYDVKMKEKGDIPEGYSVSREKKERFSLILESASTNQTSMYLCASSLLAPGSFNEQFFGPGTRLTVL.

In the case of this clone: This CDR3 is also generated by other DNA sequences in the sample. This rearrangement joins TRBV4-1 to TRBJ2-6; D not certain. Germline V CDR1 and CDR2: MGHRA, YSYEKL. The V end was cut by 1 base, the J end by 0 bases, with 4 bases between. There are 15 residues in the CDR3. The CDR3 coding sequence is TGCGCCAGCAGCCAAGTTGTCTCTGGGGCCAACGTCCTGACTTTC. This codes for CASSQVVSGANVLTF.

The chain links TRBV15 to TRBJ2-3, with D uncertain. This CDR3 region has 13 residues. V was trimmed by 7 bases and J by 6 bases, leaving 14 bases between them. CDR1 and CDR2 (germline): LNHNV, YYDKDF (reference sequence). In DNA form, the CDR3 reads TGTGCCACCACCAGCGACCGGCGGGATACGCAGTATTTT. As protein: CATTSDRRDTQYF.

Points on this clone: Distinct nucleotide sequences in the sample also encode this CDR3. The genes are TRBV27 and TRBJ2-7, with 7 bases fitting TRBD1. V lost 5 bases to trimming and J lost 1 base; unmatched junction nucleotides: 2. The germline CDR1 and CDR2 sequences are MNHEY and SMNVEV (reference sequence). The CDR3 is made up of 13 amino acids. The CDR3 sequence: CASSGDRSYEQYF. In DNA, the CDR3 is TGTGCCAGCAGTGGGGACAGATCCTACGAGCAGTACTTC.

As to this clone: Mismatch with germline at one junction end may stem from a read error. The rearrangement joins TRBV7-9 to TRBJ2-2; TRBD2 might be the D (6 bases). The CDR3 is 14 amino acids. CDR1 SEHNR and CDR2 FQNEAQ come from the germline V gene (reference sequence). In nucleotides, the CDR3 is TGTGCCAGCAGCCTAGCGTCGGTCGACGGGGAGCTGTTTTTT. Encoded protein: CASSLASVDGELFF.

This clone was found once. The J gene is TRBJ2-7, the V gene TRBV15; TRBD2 aligns across 14 bases. The CDR3 totals 13 residues. The ends lost 8 bases at V and 6 bases at J; junction bases unmatched: 3. CDR1 LNHNV and CDR2 YYDKDF come from the germline V gene (reference sequence). The CDR3 DNA follows: TGTGCCACCGGGACTAGCGGGAGTCGCGAGCAGTACTTC. Translated, it gives CATGTSGSREQYF. The full variable domain, its missing parts supplied by reference TRBV15 and TRBJ2-7, is DAMVIQNPRYQVTQFGKPVTLSCSQTLNHNVMYWYQQKSSQAPKLLFHYYDKDFNNEADTPDNFQSRRPNTSFCFLDIRSPGLGDTAMYLCATGTSGSREQYFGPGTRLTVT.

CDR3 amino acids: CASSFRPPPPREQYF. The CDR3 DNA reads as TGTGCCAGCAGTTTTCGCCCCCCCCCGCCCCGGGAGCAGTACTTC. V usage is TRBV27 and J usage is TRBJ2-7; D gene uncertain. This CDR3 spans 15 amino acids. The V gene lost 3 bases and the J gene lost 7 bases, with 19 bases spanning the gap. The germline CDR1 and CDR2 sequences are MNHEY and SMNVEV (reference sequence).

This clone has just one count. Other nucleotide sequences in the sample specify the same CDR3. The V call is TRBV13, the J call TRBJ2-7; 9 positions agree with TRBD1. V lost 5 bases, J lost 2 bases, and 4 bases stayed unmatched. This CDR3 comprises 14 residues. CDR1 and CDR2 from the germline V gene are PRHDT and FYEKMQ (reference sequence). The CDR3 bases are TGTGCCAGCAGCCCGGGACAGGGCCCCTACGAGCAGTACTTC. Its protein is CASSPGQGPYEQYF.

This chain connects TRBV7-9 to TRBJ2-1, with D uncertain. V lost 5 bases to trimming and J lost 0 bases, with 17 bases between them. Germline CDR1 reads SEHNR; CDR2 reads FQNEAQ (reference sequence). The CDR3 contains 17 residues. CDR3 in amino acids: CASSKEESESSYNEQFF. CDR3 sequence (DNA): TGTGCCAGCAGCAAAGAAGAAAGCGAAAGCTCCTACAATGAGCAGTTCTTC.